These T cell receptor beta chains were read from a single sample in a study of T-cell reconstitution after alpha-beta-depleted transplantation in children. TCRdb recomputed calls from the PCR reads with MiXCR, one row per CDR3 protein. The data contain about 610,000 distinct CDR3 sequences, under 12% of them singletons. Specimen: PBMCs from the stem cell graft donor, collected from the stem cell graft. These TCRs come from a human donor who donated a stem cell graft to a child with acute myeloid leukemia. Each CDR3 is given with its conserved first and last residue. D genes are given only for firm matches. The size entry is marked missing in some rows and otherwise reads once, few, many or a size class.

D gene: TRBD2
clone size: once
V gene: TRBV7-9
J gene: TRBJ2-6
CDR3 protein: CASHRERGSGANVLTF
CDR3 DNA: TGTGCCAGTCATCGGGAGCGGGGCTCTGGGGCCAACGTCCTGACTTTC

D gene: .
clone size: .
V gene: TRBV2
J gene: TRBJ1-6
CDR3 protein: CASSEERVDSPLHF
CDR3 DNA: TGTGCCAGCAGTGAGGAAAGGGTTGATTCACCCCTCCACTTT

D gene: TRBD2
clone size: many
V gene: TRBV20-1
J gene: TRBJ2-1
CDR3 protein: CSARVRLAGGNEQFF
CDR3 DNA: TGCAGTGCTAGAGTTAGGCTAGCGGGAGGTAATGAGCAGTTCTTC

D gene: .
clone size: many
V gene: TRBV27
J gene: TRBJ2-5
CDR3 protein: CASSSGMDQETQYF
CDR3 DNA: TGTGCCAGCAGTTCGGGGATGGACCAAGAGACCCAGTACTTC

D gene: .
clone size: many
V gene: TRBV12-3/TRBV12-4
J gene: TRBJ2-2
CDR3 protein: CASSLTSGRNTGELFF
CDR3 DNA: TGTGCCAGCAGTTTGACCAGCGGAAGAAACACCGGGGAGCTGTTTTTT

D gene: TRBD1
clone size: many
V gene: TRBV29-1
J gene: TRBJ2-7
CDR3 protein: CSVEDRGDEQYF
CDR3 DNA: TGCAGCGTAGAAGACAGGGGGGACGAGCAGTACTTC

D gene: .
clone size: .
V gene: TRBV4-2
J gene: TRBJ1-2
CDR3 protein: CARGPGPTQGYTF
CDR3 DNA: TGTGCCAGGGGCCCGGGACCTACGCAGGGCTACACCTTC

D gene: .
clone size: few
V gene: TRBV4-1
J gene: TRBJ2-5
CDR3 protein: CASSQGKRTQETQYF
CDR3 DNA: TGCGCCAGCAGCCAAGGGAAAAGGACCCAAGAGACCCAGTACTTC

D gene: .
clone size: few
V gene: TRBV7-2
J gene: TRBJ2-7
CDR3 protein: CASSLGAGNREQYF
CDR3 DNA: TGTGCCAGCAGCTTAGGTGCAGGGAATCGCGAGCAGTACTTC

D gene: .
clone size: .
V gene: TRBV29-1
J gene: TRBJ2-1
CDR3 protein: CSVEPGAGEQFF
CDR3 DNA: TGCAGCGTTGAACCCGGTGCTGGTGAGCAGTTCTTC

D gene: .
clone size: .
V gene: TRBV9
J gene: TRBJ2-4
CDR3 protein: CASSPGFENIQYF
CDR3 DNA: TGTGCCAGCAGCCCAGGGTTCGAAAACATTCAGTACTTC

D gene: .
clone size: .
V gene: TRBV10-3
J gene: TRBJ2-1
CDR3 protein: CAISESSVTYNEQFF
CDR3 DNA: TGTGCCATCAGTGAGTCGTCGGTAACCTACAATGAGCAGTTCTTC

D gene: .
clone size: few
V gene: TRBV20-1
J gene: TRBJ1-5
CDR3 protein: CSARQGLWNQPQHF
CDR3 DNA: TGCAGTGCTAGACAGGGCCTATGGAATCAGCCCCAGCATTTT

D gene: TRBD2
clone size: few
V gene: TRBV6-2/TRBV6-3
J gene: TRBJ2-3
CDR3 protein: CASRVAGSPDTQYF
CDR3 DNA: TGTGCCAGCAGGGTAGCGGGATCCCCAGATACGCAGTATTTT

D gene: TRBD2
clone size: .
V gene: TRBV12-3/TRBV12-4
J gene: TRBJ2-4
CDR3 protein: CASSLAGRGSTPSLAKNIQYF
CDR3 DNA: TGTGCCAGCAGTTTAGCCGGGAGGGGATCCACTCCGAGTTTAGCCAAAAACATTCAGTACTTC

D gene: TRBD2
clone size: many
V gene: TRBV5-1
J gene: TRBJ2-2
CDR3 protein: CASSPQGTSNTGELFF
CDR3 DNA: TGCGCCAGCAGCCCACAGGGGACTAGCAACACCGGGGAGCTGTTTTTT

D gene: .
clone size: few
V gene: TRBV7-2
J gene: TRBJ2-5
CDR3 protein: CASSLGPLGGRRETQYF
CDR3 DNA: TGTGCCAGCAGCTTAGGACCCCTAGGAGGGCGAAGGGAGACCCAGTACTTC

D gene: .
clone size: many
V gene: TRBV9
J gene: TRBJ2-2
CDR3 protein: CASSVVADTGELFF
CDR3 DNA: TGTGCCAGCAGCGTAGTGGCAGACACCGGGGAGCTGTTTTTT

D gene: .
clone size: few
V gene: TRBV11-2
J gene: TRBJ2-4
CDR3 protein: CASSLGQGLLAKNIQYF
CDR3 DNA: TGTGCCAGCAGCTTAGGTCAAGGACTTCTAGCCAAAAACATTCAGTACTTC

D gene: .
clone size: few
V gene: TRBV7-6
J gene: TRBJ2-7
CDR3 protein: CASSSGGDRPYEQYF
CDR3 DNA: TGTGCCAGCAGCTCCGGGGGGGACAGACCCTACGAGCAGTACTTC

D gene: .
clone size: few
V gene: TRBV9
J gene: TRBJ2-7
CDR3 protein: CASSVGRGGEQYF
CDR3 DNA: TGTGCCAGCAGCGTAGGAAGAGGGGGCGAGCAGTACTTC

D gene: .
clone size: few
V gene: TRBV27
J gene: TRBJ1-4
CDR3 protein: CASSLIGGEKLFF
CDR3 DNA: TGTGCCAGCAGTTTAATTGGGGGAGAAAAACTGTTTTTT

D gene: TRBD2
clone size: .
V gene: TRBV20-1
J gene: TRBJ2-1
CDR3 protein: CSAISGTSGTNEQFF
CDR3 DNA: TGCAGTGCCATATCCGGGACTAGCGGAACGAATGAGCAGTTCTTC

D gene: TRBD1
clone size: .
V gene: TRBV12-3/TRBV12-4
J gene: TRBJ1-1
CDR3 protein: CASSLAQGAPGEAFF
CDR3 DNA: TGTGCCAGCAGTTTGGCCCAGGGGGCGCCCGGTGAAGCTTTCTTT

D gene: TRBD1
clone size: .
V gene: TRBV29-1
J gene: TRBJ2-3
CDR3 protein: CSVVGTGAGTDTQYF
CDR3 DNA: TGCAGCGTTGTGGGGACAGGGGCCGGCACAGATACGCAGTATTTT

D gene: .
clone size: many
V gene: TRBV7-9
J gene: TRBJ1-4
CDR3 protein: CASSLSGRAANEKLFF
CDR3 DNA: TGTGCCAGCAGCTTATCCGGGAGAGCAGCTAATGAAAAACTGTTTTTT

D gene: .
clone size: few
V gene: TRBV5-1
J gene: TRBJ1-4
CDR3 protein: CASSGAARDGEKLFF
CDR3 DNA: TGCGCCAGCAGCGGGGCAGCCAGAGACGGGGAAAAACTGTTTTTT

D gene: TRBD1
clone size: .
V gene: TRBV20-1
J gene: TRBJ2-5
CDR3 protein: CSANPWDRQETQYF
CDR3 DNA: TGCAGTGCTAACCCGTGGGACAGACAAGAGACCCAGTACTTC

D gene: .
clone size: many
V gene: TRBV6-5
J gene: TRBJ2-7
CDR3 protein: CASSFEGWLPSYEQYF
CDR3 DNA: TGTGCCAGCAGTTTTGAGGGCTGGCTCCCTTCCTACGAGCAGTACTTC

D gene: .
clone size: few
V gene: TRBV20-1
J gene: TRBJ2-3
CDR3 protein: CSARLRESKSTDTQYF
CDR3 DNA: TGCAGTGCCAGACTACGGGAGTCGAAGAGTACAGATACGCAGTATTTT

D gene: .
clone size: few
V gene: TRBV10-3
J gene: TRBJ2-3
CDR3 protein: CAISGDTSATDTQYF
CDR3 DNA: TGTGCCATCAGTGGGGACACCTCCGCAACGGATACGCAGTATTTT

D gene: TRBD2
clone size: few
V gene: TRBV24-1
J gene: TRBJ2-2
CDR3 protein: CATRSPGLAGGTGELFF
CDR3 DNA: TGTGCCACCAGATCCCCCGGACTAGCGGGAGGCACCGGGGAGCTGTTTTTT

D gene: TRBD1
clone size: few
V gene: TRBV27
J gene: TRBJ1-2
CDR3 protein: CASRTGGVYGYTF
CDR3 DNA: TGTGCCAGCCGGACAGGGGGCGTTTATGGCTACACCTTC

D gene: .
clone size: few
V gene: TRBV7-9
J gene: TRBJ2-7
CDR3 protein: CASSPPAAYEQYF
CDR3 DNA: TGTGCCAGCAGCCCCCCGGCAGCCTACGAGCAGTACTTC

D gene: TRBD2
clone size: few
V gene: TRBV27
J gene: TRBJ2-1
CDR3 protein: CASSLLPGLAGGGDEQFF
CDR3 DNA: TGTGCCAGCAGTTTACTCCCGGGACTAGCGGGAGGAGGGGATGAGCAGTTCTTC

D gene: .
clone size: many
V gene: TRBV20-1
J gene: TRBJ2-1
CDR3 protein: CSASVQPLGSSYNEQFF
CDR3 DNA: TGCAGTGCTAGCGTCCAACCCTTGGGAAGCTCCTACAATGAGCAGTTCTTC

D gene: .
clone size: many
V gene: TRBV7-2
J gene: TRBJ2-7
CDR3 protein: CASSFWAIHSYEQYF
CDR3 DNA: TGTGCCAGCAGCTTTTGGGCAATTCACTCCTACGAGCAGTACTTC

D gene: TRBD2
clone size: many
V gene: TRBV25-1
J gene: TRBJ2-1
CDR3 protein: CASSTPGGNEQFF
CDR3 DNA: TGTGCCAGCAGTACCCCGGGAGGGAATGAGCAGTTCTTC

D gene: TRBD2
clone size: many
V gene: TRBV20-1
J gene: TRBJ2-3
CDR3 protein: CSARLGTSGSDTQYF
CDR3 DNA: TGCAGTGCTAGGTTGGGGACTAGCGGGAGTGATACGCAGTATTTT

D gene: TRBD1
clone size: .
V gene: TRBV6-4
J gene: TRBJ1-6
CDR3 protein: CASSWDSYNSPLHF
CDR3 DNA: TGTGCCAGCAGTTGGGACAGCTATAATTCACCCCTCCACTTT

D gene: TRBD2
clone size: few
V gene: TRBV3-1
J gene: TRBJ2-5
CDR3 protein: CASSQRLAGVPGQETQYF
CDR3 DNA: TGTGCCAGCAGCCAGAGGCTGGCGGGGGTCCCAGGACAAGAGACCCAGTACTTC

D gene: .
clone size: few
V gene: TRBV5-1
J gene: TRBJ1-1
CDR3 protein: CASSFDSPGTQAFF
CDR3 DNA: TGCGCCAGCAGCTTCGACAGCCCGGGGACGCAAGCTTTCTTT

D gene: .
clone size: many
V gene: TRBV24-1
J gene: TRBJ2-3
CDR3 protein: CATSDPTLGDTQYF
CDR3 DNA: TGTGCCACCAGTGATCCAACATTGGGGGATACGCAGTATTTT

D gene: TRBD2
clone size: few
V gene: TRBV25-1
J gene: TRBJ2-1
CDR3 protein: CASRGVAGDFSNEQFF
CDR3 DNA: TGTGCCAGCAGAGGGGTAGCGGGAGATTTTAGCAATGAGCAGTTCTTC

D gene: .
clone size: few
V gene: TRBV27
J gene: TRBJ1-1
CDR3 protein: CASNMQGRNTEAFF
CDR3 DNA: TGTGCCAGCAACATGCAGGGGCGAAACACTGAAGCTTTCTTT

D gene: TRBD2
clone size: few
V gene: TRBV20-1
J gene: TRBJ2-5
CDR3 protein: CSATWALAGGGETQYF
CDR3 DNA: TGCAGTGCTACCTGGGCACTAGCGGGAGGGGGGGAGACCCAGTACTTC

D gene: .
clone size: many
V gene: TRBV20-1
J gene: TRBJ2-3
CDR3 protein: CSAPPLRTDTQYF
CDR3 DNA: TGCAGTGCTCCCCCCCTACGCACAGATACGCAGTATTTT

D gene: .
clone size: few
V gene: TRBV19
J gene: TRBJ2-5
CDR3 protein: CASRSSGWGLQETQYF
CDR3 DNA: TGTGCCAGTAGATCCTCGGGGTGGGGCCTCCAAGAGACCCAGTACTTC